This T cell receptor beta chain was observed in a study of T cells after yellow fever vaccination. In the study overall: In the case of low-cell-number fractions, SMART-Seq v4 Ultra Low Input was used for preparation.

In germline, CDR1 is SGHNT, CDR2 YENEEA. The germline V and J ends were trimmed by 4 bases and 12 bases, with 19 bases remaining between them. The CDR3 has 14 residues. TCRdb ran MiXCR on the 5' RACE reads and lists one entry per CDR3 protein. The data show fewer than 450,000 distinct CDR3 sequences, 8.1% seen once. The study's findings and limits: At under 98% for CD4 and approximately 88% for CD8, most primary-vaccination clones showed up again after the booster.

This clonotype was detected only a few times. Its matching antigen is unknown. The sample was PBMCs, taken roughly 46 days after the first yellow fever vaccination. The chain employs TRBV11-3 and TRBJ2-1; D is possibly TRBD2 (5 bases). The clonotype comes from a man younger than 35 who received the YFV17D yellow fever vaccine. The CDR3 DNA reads TGTGCCAGCAGCTCCCTTGGCGGTATTGGAGGGCAGTTCTTC. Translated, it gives CASSSLGGIGGQFF.